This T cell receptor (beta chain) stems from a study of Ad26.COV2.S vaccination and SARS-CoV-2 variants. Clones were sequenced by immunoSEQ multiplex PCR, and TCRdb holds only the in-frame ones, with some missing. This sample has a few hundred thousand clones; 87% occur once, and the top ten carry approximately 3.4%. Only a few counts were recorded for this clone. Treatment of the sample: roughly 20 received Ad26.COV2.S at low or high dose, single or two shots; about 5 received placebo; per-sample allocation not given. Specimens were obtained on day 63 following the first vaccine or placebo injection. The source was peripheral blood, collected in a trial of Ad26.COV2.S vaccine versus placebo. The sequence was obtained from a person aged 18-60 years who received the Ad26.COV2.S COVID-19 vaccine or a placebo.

As DNA, the CDR3 is TGTGCCAGCGCCGGACAGGGGGCTTTGGATGGAAACACCATATATTTT. It encodes CASAGQGALDGNTIYF. J is TRBJ1-3 and V is TRBV2; TRBD1 matches 11 bases. Germline CDR1 and CDR2: SNHLY and FYNNEI. CDR3 length: 16 amino acids. J gave up 3 bases and V 8 bases, and 9 bases lay outside the gene matches.